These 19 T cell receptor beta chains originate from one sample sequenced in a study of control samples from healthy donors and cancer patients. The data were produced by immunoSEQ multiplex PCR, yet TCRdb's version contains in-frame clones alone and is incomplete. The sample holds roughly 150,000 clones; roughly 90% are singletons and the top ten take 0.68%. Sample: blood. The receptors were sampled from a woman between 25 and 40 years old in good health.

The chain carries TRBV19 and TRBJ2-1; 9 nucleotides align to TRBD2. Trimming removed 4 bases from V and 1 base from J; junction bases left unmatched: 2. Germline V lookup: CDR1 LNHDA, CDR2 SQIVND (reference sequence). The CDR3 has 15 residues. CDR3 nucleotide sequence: TGTGCCAGTAGTACGAGCGGGAGGTCCTACAATGAGCAGTTCTTC. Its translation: CASSTSGRSYNEQFF.

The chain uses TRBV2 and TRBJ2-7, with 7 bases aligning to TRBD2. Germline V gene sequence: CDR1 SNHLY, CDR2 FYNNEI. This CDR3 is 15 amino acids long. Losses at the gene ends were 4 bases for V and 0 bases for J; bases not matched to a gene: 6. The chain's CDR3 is CASSALADISYEQYF. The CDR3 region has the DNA TGTGCCAGCAGTGCGCTAGCGGATATCTCCTACGAGCAGTACTTC.

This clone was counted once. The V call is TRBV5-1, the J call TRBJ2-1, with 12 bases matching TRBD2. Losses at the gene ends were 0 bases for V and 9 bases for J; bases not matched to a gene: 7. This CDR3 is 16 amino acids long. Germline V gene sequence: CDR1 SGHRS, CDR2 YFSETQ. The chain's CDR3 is CASSLETSGSISEQFF. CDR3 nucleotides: TGCGCCAGCAGCTTGGAGACTAGCGGGAGTATTAGTGAGCAGTTCTTC.

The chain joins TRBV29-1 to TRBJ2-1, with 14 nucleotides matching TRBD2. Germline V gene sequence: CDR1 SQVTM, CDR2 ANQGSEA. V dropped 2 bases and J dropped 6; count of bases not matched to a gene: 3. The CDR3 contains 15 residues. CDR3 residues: CSVERLAGGANEQFF. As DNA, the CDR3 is TGCAGCGTTGAAAGACTAGCGGGAGGGGCCAATGAGCAGTTCTTC.

CDR3 residues: CASSPELYSNQPQHF. Written as DNA, the CDR3 is TGTGCCAGCAGTCCAGAGCTTTATAGCAATCAGCCCCAGCATTTT. V gene TRBV27 combines with J gene TRBJ1-5; D is uncertain. V lost 5 bases and J lost 0, with 11 bases in between. This CDR3 is built from 15 residues. CDR1 MNHEY and CDR2 SMNVEV come from the germline V gene (reference sequence).

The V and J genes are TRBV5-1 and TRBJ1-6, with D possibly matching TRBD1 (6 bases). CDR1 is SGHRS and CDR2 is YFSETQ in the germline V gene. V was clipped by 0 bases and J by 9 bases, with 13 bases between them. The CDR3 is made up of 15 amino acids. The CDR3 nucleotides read TGCGCCAGCAGCTTGGAAAACAGGGTGGCTTCACCCCTCCACTTT. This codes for CASSLENRVASPLHF. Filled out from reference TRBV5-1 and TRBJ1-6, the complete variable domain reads KAGVTQTPRYLIKTRGQQVTLSCSPISGHRSVSWYQQTPGQGLQFLFEYFSETQRNKGNFPGRFSGRQFSNSRSEMNVSTLELGDSALYLCASSLENRVASPLHFGNGTRLTVT.

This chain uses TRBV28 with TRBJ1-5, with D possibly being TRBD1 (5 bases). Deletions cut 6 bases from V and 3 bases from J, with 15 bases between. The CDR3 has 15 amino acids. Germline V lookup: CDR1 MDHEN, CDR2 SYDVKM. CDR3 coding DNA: TGTGCCAGCAGACCGGGGGGAGAGCCCAATCAGCCCCAGCATTTT. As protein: CASRPGGEPNQPQHF.

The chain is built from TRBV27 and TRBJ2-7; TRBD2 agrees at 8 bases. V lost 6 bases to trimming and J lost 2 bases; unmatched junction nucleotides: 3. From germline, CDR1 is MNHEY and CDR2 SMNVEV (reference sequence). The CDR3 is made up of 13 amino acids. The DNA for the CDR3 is TGTGCCAGCAGCCCGGGACTAGCCTACGAGCAGTACTTC. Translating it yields CASSPGLAYEQYF.

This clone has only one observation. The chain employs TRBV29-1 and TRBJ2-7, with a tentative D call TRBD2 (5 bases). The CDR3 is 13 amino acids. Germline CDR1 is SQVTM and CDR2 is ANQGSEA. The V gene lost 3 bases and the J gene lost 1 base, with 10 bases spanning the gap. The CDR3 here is CSVDGSSSYEQYF. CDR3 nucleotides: TGCAGCGTTGATGGGAGCTCGTCCTACGAGCAGTACTTC.

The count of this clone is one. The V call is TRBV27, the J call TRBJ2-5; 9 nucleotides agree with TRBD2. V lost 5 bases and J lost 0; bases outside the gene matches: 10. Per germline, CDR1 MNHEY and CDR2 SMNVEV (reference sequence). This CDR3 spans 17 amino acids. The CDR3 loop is CASSTYQAGGDQETQYF. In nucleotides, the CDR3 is TGTGCCAGCAGTACCTATCAAGCGGGAGGAGACCAAGAGACCCAGTACTTC.

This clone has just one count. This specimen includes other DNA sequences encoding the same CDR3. The CDR3 DNA is TGTGCCAGCAGTTACTCGCGGGACCAAGAGACCCAGTACTTC. The encoded protein is CASSYSRDQETQYF. The V call is TRBV6-5, the J call TRBJ2-5; D is possibly TRBD2 (5 bases). Germline values: CDR1 MNHEY, CDR2 SVGAGI. Trimming pared 0 bases from V and 0 bases from J, leaving 5 bases between. CDR3 length: 14 amino acids.

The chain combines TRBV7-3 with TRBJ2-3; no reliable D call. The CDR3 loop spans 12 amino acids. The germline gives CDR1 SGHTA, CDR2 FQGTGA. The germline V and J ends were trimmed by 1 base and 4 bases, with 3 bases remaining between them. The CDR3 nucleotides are TGTGCCAGCAGCTTAAGCCCAGATACGCAGTATTTT. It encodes CASSLSPDTQYF.

This CDR3 reads CASRGAGYNEQFF. CDR3 sequence (DNA): TGCGCCAGCAGGGGGGCAGGATACAATGAGCAGTTCTTC. This chain uses TRBV5-1 with TRBJ2-1, with D perhaps matching TRBD1 (6 bases). The V end lost 5 bases, the J end lost 4 bases, and 10 bases lay between the germline ends. Per the germline V gene, CDR1 is SGHRS and CDR2 is YFSETQ. This CDR3 is built from 13 residues.

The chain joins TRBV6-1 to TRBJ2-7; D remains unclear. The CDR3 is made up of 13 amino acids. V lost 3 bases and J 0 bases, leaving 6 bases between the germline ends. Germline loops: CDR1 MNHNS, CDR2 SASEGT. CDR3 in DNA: TGTGCCAGCAGTGAGTTTCCCTCCTACGAGCAGTACTTC. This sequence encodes CASSEFPSYEQYF.

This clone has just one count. The CDR3 coding sequence is TGTGCCAGCAGCTTGGCTAGCGGAGTATACAATGAGCAGTTCTTC. Translation: CASSLASGVYNEQFF. The genes are TRBV5-4 and TRBJ2-1; 7 bases are a match to TRBD2. Losses at the gene ends were 0 bases for V and 4 bases for J; bases not matched to a gene: 4. Germline lookup yields CDR1 SGHNT and CDR2 YYREEE (reference sequence). The CDR3 loop spans 15 amino acids.

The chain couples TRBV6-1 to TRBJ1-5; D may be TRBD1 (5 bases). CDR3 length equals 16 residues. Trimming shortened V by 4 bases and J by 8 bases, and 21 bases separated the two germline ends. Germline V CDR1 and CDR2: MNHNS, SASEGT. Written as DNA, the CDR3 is TGTGCCAGCAGTGGGCGCCCCCGGGGGGGAGTAAAGCCCCAGCATTTT. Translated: CASSGRPRGGVKPQHF.

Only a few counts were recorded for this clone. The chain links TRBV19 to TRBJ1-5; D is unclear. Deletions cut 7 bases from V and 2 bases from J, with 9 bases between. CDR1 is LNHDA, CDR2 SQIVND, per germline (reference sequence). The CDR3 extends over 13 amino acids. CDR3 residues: CASKWAGNQPQHF. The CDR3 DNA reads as TGTGCCAGTAAATGGGCCGGCAATCAGCCCCAGCATTTT.

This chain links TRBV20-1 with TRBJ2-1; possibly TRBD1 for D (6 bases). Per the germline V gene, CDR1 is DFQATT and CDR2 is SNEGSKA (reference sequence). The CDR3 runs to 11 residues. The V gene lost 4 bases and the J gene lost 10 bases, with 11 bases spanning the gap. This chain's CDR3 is CSATPGTEQFF. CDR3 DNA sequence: TGCAGTGCTACTCCCGGGACAGAGCAGTTCTTC.

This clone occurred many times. The CDR3: CASSSNRQGVGYGYTF. The CDR3 bases are TGTGCCAGCAGCTCCAATCGACAGGGGGTAGGCTATGGCTACACCTTC. This chain uses TRBV7-9 with TRBJ1-2; 9 positions match TRBD1. Germline loops: CDR1 SEHNR, CDR2 FQNEAQ (reference sequence). CDR3 length equals 16 residues. Trimming cost V 4 bases and J 4 bases; bases outside gene matches: 10.